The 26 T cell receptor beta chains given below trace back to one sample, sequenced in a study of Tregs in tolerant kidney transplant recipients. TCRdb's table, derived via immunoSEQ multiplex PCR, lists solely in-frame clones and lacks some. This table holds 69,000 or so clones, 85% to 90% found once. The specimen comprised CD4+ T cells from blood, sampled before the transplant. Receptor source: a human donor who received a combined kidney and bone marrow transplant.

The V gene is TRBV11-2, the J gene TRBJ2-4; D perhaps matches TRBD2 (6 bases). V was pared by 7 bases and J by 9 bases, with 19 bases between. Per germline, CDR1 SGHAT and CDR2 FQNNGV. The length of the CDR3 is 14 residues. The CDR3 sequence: CASTRAAEGGIQYF. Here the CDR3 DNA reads TGTGCCAGCACCCGGGCAGCGGAGGGTGGCATTCAGTACTTC.

The CDR3 bases are TGTGCCAGCAGCCCCGGGACTAGCAGTTACAATGAGCAGTTCTTC. Residues: CASSPGTSSYNEQFF. The chain employs TRBV12-1 and TRBJ2-1; TRBD2, as called in the table, went unchecked against the DNA. TRBV12-1 is a pseudogene locus. This CDR3 spans 15 amino acids.

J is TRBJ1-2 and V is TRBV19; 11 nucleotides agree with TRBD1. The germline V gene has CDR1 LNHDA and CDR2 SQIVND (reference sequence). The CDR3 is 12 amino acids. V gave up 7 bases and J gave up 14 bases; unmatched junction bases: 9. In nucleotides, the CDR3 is TGTGCCAGTAACGCAGGACAGGGGGCTAATACCTTC. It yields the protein CASNAGQGANTF.

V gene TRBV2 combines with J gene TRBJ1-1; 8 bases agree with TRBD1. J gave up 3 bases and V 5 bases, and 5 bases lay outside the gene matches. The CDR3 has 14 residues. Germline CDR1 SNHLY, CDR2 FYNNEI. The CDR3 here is CASSLQGGHTEAFF. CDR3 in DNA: TGTGCCAGCAGTCTACAGGGGGGGCACACTGAAGCTTTCTTT.

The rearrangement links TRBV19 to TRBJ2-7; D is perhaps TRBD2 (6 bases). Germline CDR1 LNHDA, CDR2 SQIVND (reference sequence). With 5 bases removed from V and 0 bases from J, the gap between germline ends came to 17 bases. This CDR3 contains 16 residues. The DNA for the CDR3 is TGTGCCAGTAGTTCCCCCCGGAGGGAAAGCTCCTACGAGCAGTACTTC. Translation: CASSSPRRESSYEQYF. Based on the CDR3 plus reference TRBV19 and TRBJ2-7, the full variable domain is DGGITQSPKYLFRKEGQNVTLSCEQNLNHDAMYWYRQDPGQGLRLIYYSQIVNDFQKGDIAEGYSVSREKKESFPLTVTSAQKNPTAFYLCASSSPRRESSYEQYFGPGTRLTVT.

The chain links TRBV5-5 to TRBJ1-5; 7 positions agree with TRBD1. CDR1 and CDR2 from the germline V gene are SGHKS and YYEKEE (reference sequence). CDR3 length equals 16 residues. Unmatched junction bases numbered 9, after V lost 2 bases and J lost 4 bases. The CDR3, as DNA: TGTGCCAGCAGCTTAGAGGGGGCGCTTGGGAATCAGCCCCAGCATTTT. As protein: CASSLEGALGNQPQHF.

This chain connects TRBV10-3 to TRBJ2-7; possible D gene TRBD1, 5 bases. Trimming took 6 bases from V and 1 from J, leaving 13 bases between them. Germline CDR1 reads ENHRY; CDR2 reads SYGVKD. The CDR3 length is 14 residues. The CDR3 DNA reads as TGTGCCATCAGACTTGACAGTACTTCCTACGAGCAGTACTTC. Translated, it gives CAIRLDSTSYEQYF.

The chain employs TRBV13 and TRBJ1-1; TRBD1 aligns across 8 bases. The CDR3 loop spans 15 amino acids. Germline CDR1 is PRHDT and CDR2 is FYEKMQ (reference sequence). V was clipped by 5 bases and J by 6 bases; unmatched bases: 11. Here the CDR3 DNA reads TGTGCCAGCAGCGGACAGGGTGGAACCTTGTCTGAAGCTTTCTTT. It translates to CASSGQGGTLSEAFF.

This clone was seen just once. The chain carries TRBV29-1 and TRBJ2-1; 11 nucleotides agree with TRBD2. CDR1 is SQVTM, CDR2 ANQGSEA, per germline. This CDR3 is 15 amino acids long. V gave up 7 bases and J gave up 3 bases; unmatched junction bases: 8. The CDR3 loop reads CSGTLAGAGYNEQFF. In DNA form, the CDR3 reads TGCAGCGGAACACTAGCGGGAGCCGGCTACAATGAGCAGTTCTTC.

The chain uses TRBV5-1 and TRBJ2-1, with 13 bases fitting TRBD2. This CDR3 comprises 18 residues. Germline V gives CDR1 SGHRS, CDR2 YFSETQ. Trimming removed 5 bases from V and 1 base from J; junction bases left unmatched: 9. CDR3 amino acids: CASRPTSGRTLSYNEQFF. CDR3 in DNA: TGCGCCAGCAGACCGACTAGCGGGAGGACCCTTTCCTACAATGAGCAGTTCTTC.

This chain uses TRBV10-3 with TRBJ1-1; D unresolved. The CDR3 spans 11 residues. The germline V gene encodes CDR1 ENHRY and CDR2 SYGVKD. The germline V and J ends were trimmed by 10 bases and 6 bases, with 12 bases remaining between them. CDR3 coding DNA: TGTGCCACCTCAAACTTGGCTGAAGCTTTCTTT. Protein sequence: CATSNLAEAFF.

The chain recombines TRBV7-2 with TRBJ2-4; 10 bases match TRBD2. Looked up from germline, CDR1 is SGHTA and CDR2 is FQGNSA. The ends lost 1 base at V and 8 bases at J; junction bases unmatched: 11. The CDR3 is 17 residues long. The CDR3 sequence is CASSLGTSGRALDIQYF. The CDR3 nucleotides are TGTGCCAGCAGCTTAGGAACGAGCGGGAGGGCGTTGGACATTCAGTACTTC. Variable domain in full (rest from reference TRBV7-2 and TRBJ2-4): GAGVSQSPSNKVTEKGKDVELRCDPISGHTALYWYRQSLGQGLEFLIYFQGNSAPDKSGLPSDRFSAERTGGSVSTLTIQRTQQEDSAVYLCASSLGTSGRALDIQYFGAGTRLSVL.

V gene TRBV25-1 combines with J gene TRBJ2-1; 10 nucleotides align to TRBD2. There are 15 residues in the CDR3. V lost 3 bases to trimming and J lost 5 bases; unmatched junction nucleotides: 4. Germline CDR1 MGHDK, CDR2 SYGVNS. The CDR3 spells CASSDPSGGDNEQFF. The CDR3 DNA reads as TGTGCCAGCAGTGATCCTAGCGGGGGTGACAATGAGCAGTTCTTC.

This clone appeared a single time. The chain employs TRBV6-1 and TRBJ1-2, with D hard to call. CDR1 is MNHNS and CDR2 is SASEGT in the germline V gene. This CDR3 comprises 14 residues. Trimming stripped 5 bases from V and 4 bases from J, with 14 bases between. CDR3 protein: CASSQPQEVYGYTF. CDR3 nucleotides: TGTGCCAGCAGTCAACCGCAAGAGGTCTATGGCTACACCTTC.

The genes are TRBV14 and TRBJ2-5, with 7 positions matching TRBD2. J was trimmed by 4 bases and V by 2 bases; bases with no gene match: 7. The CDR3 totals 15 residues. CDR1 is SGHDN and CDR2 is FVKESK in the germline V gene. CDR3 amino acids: CASSQRGRVPETQYF. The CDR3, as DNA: TGTGCCAGCAGCCAAAGAGGGAGGGTACCAGAGACCCAGTACTTC. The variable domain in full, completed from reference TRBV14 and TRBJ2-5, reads EAGVTQFPSHSVIEKGQTVTLRCDPISGHDNLYWYRRVMGKEIKFLLHFVKESKQDESGMPNNRFLAERTGGTYSTLKVQPAELEDSGVYFCASSQRGRVPETQYFGPGTRLLVL.

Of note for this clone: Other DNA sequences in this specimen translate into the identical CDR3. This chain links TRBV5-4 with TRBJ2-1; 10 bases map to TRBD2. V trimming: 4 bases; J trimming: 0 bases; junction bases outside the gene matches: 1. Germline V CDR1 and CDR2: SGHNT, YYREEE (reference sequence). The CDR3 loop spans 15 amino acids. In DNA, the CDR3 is TGTGCCAGCAGCCGGACTAGCGGCTCCTACAATGAGCAGTTCTTC. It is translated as CASSRTSGSYNEQFF.

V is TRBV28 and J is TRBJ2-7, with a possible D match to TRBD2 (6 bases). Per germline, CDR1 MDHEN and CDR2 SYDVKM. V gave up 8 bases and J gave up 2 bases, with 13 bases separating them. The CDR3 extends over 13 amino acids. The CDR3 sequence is CASSRGGTYEQYF. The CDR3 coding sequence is TGTGCCAGCTCTCGAGGCGGGACCTACGAGCAGTACTTC.

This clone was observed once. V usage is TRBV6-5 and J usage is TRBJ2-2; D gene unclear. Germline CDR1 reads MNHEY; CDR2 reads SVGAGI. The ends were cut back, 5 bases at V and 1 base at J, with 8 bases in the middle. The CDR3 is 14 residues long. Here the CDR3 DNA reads TGTGCCAGCAGTCAAGACAAGAACACCGGGGAGCTGTTTTTT. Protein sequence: CASSQDKNTGELFF.

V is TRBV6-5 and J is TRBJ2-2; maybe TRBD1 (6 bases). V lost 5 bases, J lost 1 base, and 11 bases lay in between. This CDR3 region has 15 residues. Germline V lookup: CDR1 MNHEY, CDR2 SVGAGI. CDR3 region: CASSTDRRNTGELFF. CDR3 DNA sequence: TGTGCCAGCAGTACCGACAGGAGGAACACCGGGGAGCTGTTTTTT.

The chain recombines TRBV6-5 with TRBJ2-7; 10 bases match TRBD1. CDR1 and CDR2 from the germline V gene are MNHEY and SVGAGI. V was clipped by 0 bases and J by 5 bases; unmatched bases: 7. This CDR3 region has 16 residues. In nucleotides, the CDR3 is TGTGCCAGCAGTTACTCGACGGGACAGGGGAGGGACGAGCAGTACTTC. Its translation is CASSYSTGQGRDEQYF.

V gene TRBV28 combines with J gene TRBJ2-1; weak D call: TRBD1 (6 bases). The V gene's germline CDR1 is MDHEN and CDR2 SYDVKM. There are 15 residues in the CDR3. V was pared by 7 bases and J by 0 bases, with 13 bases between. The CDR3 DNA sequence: TGTGCCAGCACCGAACGACAGGTCTCCTACAATGAGCAGTTCTTC. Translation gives CASTERQVSYNEQFF.

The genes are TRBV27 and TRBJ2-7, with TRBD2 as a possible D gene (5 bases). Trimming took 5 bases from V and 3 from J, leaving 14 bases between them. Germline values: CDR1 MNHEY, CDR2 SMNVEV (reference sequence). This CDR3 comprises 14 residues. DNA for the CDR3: TGTGCCAGCAGTCCCCGGAGGCGTGGCTACGAGCAGTACTTC. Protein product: CASSPRRRGYEQYF.

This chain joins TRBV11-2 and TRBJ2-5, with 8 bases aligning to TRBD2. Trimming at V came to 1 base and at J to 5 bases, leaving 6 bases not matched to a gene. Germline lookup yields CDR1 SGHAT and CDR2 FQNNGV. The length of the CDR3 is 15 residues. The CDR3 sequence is CASSLGGGRRETQYF. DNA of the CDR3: TGTGCCAGCAGCTTAGGTGGCGGGAGGCGCGAGACCCAGTACTTC.

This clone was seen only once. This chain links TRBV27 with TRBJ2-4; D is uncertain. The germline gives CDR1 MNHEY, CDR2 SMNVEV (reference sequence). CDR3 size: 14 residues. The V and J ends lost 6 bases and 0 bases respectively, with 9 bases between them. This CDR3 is CASRPQVAKNIQYF. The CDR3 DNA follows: TGTGCCAGCAGACCTCAGGTAGCCAAAAACATTCAGTACTTC.

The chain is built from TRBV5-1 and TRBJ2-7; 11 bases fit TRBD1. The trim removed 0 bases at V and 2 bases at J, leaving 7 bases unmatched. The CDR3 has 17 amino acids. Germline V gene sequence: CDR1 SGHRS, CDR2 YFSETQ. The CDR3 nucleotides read TGCGCCAGCAGCTTGGTGAAAGGGGGACAGGGGGCCTACGAGCAGTACTTC. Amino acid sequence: CASSLVKGGQGAYEQYF.

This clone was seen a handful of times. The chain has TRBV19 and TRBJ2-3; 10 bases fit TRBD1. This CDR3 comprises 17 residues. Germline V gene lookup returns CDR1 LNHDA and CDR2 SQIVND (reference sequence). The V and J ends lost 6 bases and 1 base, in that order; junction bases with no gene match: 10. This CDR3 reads CASRFRDRGGGTDTQYF. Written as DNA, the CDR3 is TGTGCCAGTAGATTCCGGGACAGGGGAGGGGGCACAGATACGCAGTATTTT. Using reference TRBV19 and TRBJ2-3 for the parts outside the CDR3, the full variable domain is DGGITQSPKYLFRKEGQNVTLSCEQNLNHDAMYWYRQDPGQGLRLIYYSQIVNDFQKGDIAEGYSVSREKKESFPLTVTSAQKNPTAFYLCASRFRDRGGGTDTQYFGPGTRLTVL.